This TCR beta chain was recovered during a study of T cell repertoires in cytomegalovirus infection. The junction had 2 bases not matched to a gene; V was cut back by 4 bases and J by 1 base. CDR3 length: 14 amino acids. The V gene's germline CDR1 is SGHDN and CDR2 FVKESK. Using its own MiXCR run on the reads, TCRdb lists one record per CDR3 protein. The sample consists of fewer than 550,000 distinct CDR3 sequences, about 25% of them appearing once. On this clonotype itself: Since a much larger clone is just one base distant, this may be a read error.

The source is a human donor in good health (CMV status not recorded). Some clones in this sample may be carry-over from other donors' samples. The chain has TRBV14 and TRBJ1-2, with TRBD1 matching over 8 bases. Input material: PBMCs. CDR3 in DNA: TGTGCCAGCAGCCCGGACAGGGTTAACTATGGCTACACCTTC. Its translation is CASSPDRVNYGYTF.